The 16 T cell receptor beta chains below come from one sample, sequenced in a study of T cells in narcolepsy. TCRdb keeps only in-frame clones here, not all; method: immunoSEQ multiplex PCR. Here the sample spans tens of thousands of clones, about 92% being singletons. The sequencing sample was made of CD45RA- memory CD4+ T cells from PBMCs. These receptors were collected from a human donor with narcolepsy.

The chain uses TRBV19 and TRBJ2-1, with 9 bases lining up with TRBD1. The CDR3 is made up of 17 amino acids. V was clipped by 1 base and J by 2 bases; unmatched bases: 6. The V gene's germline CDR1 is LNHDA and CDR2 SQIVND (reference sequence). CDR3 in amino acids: CASSIADRDRAYNEQFF. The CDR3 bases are TGTGCCAGTAGTATAGCTGACCGGGACAGGGCCTACAATGAGCAGTTCTTC.

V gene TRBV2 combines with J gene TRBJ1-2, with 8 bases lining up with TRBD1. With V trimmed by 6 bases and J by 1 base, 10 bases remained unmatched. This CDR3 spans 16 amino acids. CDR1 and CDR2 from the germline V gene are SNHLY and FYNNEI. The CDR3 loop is CASRGQGSKFNYGYTF. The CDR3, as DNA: TGTGCCAGCAGAGGACAGGGCTCCAAGTTTAACTATGGCTACACCTTC. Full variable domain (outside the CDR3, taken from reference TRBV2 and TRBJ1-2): EPEVTQTPSHQVTQMGQEVILRCVPISNHLYFYWYRQILGQKVEFLVSFYNNEISEKSEIFDDQFSVERPDGSNFTLKIRSTKLEDSAMYFCASRGQGSKFNYGYTFGSGTRLTVV.

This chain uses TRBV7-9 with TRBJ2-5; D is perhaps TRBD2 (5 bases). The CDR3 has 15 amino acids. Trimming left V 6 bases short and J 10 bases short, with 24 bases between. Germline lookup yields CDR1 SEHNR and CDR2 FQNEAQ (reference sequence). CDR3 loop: CASSYHPGSPRIQYF. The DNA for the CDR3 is TGTGCCAGCAGTTATCATCCGGGATCCCCGAGAATCCAGTACTTC.

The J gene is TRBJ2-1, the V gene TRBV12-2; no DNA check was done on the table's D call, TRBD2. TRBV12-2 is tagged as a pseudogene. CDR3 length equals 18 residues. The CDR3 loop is CASRLDFYSGRAYNEQFF. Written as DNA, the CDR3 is TGTGCAAGTCGCTTAGACTTCTATAGCGGGAGGGCGTACAATGAGCAGTTCTTC.

CDR3 amino acids: CASSLEAGGKPQHF. The CDR3 coding sequence is TGTGCCAGCAGCTTGGAGGCAGGCGGTAAGCCCCAGCATTTT. The rearrangement uses TRBV5-5 and TRBJ1-5; D gene uncertain. The CDR3 consists of 14 residues. Trimming pared 0 bases from V and 8 bases from J, leaving 12 bases between. From germline, CDR1 is SGHKS and CDR2 YYEKEE (reference sequence).

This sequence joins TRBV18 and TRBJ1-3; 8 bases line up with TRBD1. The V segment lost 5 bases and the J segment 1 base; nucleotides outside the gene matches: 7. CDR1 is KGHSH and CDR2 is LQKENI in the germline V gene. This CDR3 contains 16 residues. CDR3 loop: CASSDSGTGSGNTIYF. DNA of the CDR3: TGTGCCAGCTCAGATTCCGGGACAGGATCTGGAAACACCATATATTTT.

The CDR3 loop reads CASTLRQSTDTQYF. CDR3 nucleotide sequence: TGTGCCAGCACACTAAGACAGAGCACAGATACGCAGTATTTT. V gene TRBV7-2 combines with J gene TRBJ2-3; tentatively, D is TRBD1 (5 bases). The germline gives CDR1 SGHTA, CDR2 FQGNSA. The length of the CDR3 is 14 residues. Trimming removed 7 bases from V and 0 bases from J, with 11 bases in between.

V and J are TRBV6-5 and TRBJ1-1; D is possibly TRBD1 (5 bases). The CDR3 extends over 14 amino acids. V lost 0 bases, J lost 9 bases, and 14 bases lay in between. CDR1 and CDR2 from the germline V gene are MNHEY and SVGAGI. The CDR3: CASSYSSRAGQAFF. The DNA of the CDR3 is TGTGCCAGCAGTTACTCGAGTAGGGCAGGGCAAGCTTTCTTT.

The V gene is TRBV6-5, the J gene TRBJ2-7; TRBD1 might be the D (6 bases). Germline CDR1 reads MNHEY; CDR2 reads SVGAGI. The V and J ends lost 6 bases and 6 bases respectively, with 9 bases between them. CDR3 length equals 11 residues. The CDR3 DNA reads TGTGCCAGCAGCTCCAGGGGCGAGCAGTACTTC. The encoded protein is CASSSRGEQYF.

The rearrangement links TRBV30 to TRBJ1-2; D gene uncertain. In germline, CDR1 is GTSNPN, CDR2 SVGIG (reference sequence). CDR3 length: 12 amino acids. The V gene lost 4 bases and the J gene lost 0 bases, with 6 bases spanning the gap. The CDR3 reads CAWTGTNYGYTF. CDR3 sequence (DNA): TGTGCCTGGACGGGCACTAACTATGGCTACACCTTC.

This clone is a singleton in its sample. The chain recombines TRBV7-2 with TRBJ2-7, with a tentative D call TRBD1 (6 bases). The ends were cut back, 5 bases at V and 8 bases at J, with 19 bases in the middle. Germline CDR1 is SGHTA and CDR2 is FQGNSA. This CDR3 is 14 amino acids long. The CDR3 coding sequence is TGTGCCAGCAGCATAACAGGGAATTCTAATAAGCAGTACTTC. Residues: CASSITGNSNKQYF.

Written as DNA, the CDR3 is TGTGCCAGCAGTGAATCGGTTCGAGCGGGAGGATACAATGAGCAGTTCTTC. It encodes CASSESVRAGGYNEQFF. The J gene is TRBJ2-1, the V gene TRBV25-1; 9 nucleotides match TRBD2. J lost 4 bases, V lost 1 base, and 8 bases had no gene match. The germline V gene has CDR1 MGHDK and CDR2 SYGVNS. The CDR3 sequence is 17 residues long.

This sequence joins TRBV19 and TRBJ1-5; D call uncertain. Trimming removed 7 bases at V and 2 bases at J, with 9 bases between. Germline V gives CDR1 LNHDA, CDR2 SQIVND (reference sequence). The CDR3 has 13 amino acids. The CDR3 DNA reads TGTGCCAGTAACAGACATGGCAATCAGCCCCAGCATTTT. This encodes CASNRHGNQPQHF. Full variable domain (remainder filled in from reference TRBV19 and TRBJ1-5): DGGITQSPKYLFRKEGQNVTLSCEQNLNHDAMYWYRQDPGQGLRLIYYSQIVNDFQKGDIAEGYSVSREKKESFPLTVTSAQKNPTAFYLCASNRHGNQPQHFGDGTRLSIL.

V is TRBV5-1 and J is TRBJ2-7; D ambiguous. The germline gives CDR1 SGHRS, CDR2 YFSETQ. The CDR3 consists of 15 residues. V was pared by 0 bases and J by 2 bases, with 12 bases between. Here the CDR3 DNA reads TGCGCCAGCAGCTTGGAGGGCAGGTCCACCTACGAGCAGTACTTC. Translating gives CASSLEGRSTYEQYF. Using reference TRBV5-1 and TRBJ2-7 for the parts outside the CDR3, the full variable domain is KAGVTQTPRYLIKTRGQQVTLSCSPISGHRSVSWYQQTPGQGLQFLFEYFSETQRNKGNFPGRFSGRQFSNSRSEMNVSTLELGDSALYLCASSLEGRSTYEQYFGPGTRLTVT.

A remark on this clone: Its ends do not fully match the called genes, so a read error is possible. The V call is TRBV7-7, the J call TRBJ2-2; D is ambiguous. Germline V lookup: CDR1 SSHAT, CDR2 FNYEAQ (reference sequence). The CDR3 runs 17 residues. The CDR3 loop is CASSFQLVGTQAGELFF. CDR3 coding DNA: TGTGCTAGCAGCTTTCAGCTAGTAGGCACGCAGGCCGGGGAGCTGTTTTTT.

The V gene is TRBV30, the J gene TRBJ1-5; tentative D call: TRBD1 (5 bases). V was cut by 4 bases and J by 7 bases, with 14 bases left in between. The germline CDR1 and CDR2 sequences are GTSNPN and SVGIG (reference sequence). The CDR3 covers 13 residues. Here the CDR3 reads CAWTPGSWQPQHF. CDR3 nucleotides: TGTGCCTGGACCCCAGGGAGTTGGCAGCCCCAGCATTTT.